The entry below gives a single TCR beta chain sequence along with its context. No antigen is known for it. No clone much larger than this one lies a single base away; base qualities are absent. These data come from a study of technical replicates of blood from several donors (TCRdb year 2017). The protocol used for the library was the immunoSEQ multiplex PCR assay. Held by TCRdb, this immuneACCESS table contains in-frame sequences only and omits some clones. Under half of the omission traces to an unresolved V gene where checked; the cause of the rest is unknown. This sample is represented by around 80,000 clones; approximately 94% of them were singletons. The ten largest account for approximately 0.41% of the sample. The TCR sequence derives from a human donor in good health. Sequencing used T cells isolated from PBMCs.

The CDR3 region has the sequence CASSLDPGAGETQYF. The nucleotide sequence is given as TGTGCCAGCAGCTTGGATCCGGGAGCGGGTGAGACCCAGTACTTC. The sequence links TRBV5-4 to TRBJ2-5, with a tentative D gene TRBD2 over 6 matching bases. From the cysteine up to the phenylalanine, the CDR3 has a length of 15 residues. Just the 45-base CDR3 DNA is kept, in frame starting at base 1. V lost 0 bases and J lost 5 bases; the stretch between them is 14 bases long. For CDR1 and CDR2, the germline V gene (reference sequence) lists SGHNT and YYREEE.